The rows below give T cell receptor beta chains drawn from one sample of a study of shared clonotypes between healthy human individuals. The repertoire was sequenced with immunoSEQ multiplex PCR; TCRdb's copy has only in-frame clones and lacks some. This repertoire shows hundreds of thousands of clones, about 95% found once; its top ten account for about 0.057%. Sequencing was done on a sample of naive CD4+ T cells sorted from blood. All receptors derive from a woman between 25 and 40 years old in good health. Both conserved end residues are part of each CDR3. Size is stated for part of the rows, as once, few or many counts, or as a class when the clone is expanded.

>TRBJ1-2|TRBV6-9|once|12
CASLGQIYGYTF
>TRBJ1-1|TRBV5-1|-|18
CASSWGLRTGPMNTEAFF
>TRBJ1-4|TRBV5-6|-|15
CASSGGQGGGEKLFF
>TRBJ1-3|TRBV5-6|-|15
CASSFFGTGTVTIYF
>TRBJ1-2|TRBV2|-|13
CASSAPGTYGYTF
>TRBJ2-7|TRBV10-2|once|12
CASSRTGGEQYF
>TRBJ2-7|TRBV6-4|-|15
CARIPPGTGANEQYF
>TRBJ2-3|TRBV6-5|-|14
CASREGPSTDTQYF
>TRBJ2-7|TRBV5-4|-|17
CASSPEGGRQGVYEQYF
>TRBJ2-5|TRBV25-1|once|14
CASSELGRGETQYF
>TRBJ1-2|TRBV7-2|-|13
CASSPRDRDGYTF
>TRBJ2-5|TRBV9|few|13
CASSVTREETQYF
>TRBJ2-1|TRBV13|-|16
CASSPRGAKSYNEQFF
>-|TRBV4-1|-|18
CASSQHPSAGLVMYEQYF
>TRBJ2-7|TRBV11-2|-|16
CASSPVWSGDSYEQYF